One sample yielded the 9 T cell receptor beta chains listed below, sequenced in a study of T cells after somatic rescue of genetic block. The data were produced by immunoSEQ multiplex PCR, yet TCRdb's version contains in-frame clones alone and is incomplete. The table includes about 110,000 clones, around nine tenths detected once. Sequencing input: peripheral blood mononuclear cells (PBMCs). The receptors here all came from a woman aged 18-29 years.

The CDR3 is CASSQPLRGTGDTEAFF. For the CDR3, the DNA is TGTGCCAGCAGCCAACCTCTCAGGGGGACAGGGGACACTGAAGCTTTCTTT. J is TRBJ1-1 and V is TRBV4-2, with TRBD1 matching over 10 bases. Germline CDR1 reads LGHNA; CDR2 reads YNFKEQ. This CDR3 is built from 17 residues. Unmatched junction bases numbered 9, after V lost 2 bases and J lost 3 bases.

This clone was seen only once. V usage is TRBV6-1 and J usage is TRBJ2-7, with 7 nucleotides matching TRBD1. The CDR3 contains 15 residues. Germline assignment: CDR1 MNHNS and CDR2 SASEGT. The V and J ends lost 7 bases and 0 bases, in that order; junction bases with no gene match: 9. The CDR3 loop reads CASTRQTGASYEQYF. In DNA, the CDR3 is TGTGCCAGCACCCGCCAAACAGGGGCCTCCTACGAGCAGTACTTC.

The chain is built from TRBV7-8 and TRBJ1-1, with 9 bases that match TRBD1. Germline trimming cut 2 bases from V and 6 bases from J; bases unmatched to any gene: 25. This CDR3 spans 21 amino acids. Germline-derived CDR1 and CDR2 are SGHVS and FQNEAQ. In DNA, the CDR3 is TGTGCCAGCAGCTTATACGGTTCGGGGCGGGACAGGGTTAGAAGTGTATCTGAAGCTTTCTTT. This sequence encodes CASSLYGSGRDRVRSVSEAFF. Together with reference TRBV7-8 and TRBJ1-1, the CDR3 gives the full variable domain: GAGVSQSPRYKVAKRGQDVALRCDPISGHVSLFWYQQALGQGPEFLTYFQNEAQLDKSGLPSDRFFAERPEGSVSTLKIQRTQQEDSAVYLCASSLYGSGRDRVRSVSEAFFGQGTRLTVV.

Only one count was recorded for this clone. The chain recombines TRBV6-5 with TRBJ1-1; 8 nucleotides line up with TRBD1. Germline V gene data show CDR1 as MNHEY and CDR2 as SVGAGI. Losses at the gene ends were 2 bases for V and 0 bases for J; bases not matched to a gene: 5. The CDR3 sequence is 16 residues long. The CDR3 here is CASSYRQGSMNTEAFF. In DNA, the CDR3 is TGTGCCAGCAGTTACCGACAGGGGTCGATGAACACTGAAGCTTTCTTT.

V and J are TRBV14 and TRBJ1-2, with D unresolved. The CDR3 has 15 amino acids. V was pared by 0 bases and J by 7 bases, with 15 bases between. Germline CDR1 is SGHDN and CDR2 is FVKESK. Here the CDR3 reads CASSQDRAGWAGYTF. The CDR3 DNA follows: TGTGCCAGCAGCCAAGATCGAGCCGGTTGGGCTGGCTACACCTTC. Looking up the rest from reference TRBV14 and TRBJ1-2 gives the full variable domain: EAGVTQFPSHSVIEKGQTVTLRCDPISGHDNLYWYRRVMGKEIKFLLHFVKESKQDESGMPNNRFLAERTGGTYSTLKVQPAELEDSGVYFCASSQDRAGWAGYTFGSGTRLTVV.

CDR3 sequence reads: CASSLGQGANWNTEAFF. Here the CDR3 DNA reads TGTGCCAGCAGCCTAGGACAGGGGGCGAACTGGAACACTGAAGCTTTCTTT. The chain joins TRBV7-9 to TRBJ1-1; 11 positions match TRBD1. There are 17 residues in the CDR3. In germline, CDR1 is SEHNR, CDR2 FQNEAQ (reference sequence). V lost 5 bases to trimming and J lost 1 base; unmatched junction nucleotides: 9.

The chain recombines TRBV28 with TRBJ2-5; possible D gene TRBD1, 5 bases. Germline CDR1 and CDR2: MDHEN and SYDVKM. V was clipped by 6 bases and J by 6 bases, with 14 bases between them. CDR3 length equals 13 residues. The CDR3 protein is CASSSGPNQTQYF. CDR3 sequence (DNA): TGTGCCAGCAGCTCAGGGCCTAATCAGACCCAGTACTTC.

The CDR3 nucleotides are TGTGCCAGCAGCGTAGGGACAGGGGAGGGCGCCTACGAGCAGTACTTC. Protein: CASSVGTGEGAYEQYF. The J gene is TRBJ2-7, the V gene TRBV9; 9 bases line up with TRBD1. The V and J ends lost 0 bases and 2 bases, in that order; junction bases with no gene match: 6. The CDR3 is 16 amino acids. From germline, CDR1 is SGDLS and CDR2 YYNGEE.

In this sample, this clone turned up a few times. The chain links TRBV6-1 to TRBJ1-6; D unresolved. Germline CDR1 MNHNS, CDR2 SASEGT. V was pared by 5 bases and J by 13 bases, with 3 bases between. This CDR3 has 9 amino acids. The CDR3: CASSPPLHF. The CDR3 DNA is TGTGCCAGCAGTCCCCCCCTCCACTTT.